Each of the 17 T cell receptor beta chains below was sequenced from the same sample in a study of T cells in Graves' hyperthyroidism and ophthalmopathy (dated by TCRdb to between 2019 and 2020). The library came from multiplex PCR. These reads were obtained on an Illumina HiSeq 2000. TCR beta CDR3 regions were amplified from RNA transcripts. The first round of RT-PCR for the TCR CDR3 was performed with the HTBI primer set and the Qiagen OneStep RT-PCR kit. TCRdb took the public reads, trimmed them with fastp at Q25, ran MiXCR for clone calling and kept in-frame beta chains. Each entry is one CDR3 protein sequence, shown with its most common DNA and genes. The sample data list hundreds of thousands of distinct CDR3 sequences, and 14% of these were observed just once. In total, the top ten clones hold approximately 10% of the sample. The sample comprised blood. These receptor sequences come from a woman aged 18-29 years with Graves' hyperthyroidism.

This clonotype was found many times. The chain uses TRBV5-1 and TRBJ2-1, with TRBD1 matching over 8 bases. Trimming at V came to 2 bases and at J to 4 bases, leaving 8 bases not matched to a gene. The CDR3 runs to 16 residues. Germline CDR1 SGHRS, CDR2 YFSETQ. As DNA, the CDR3 is TGCGCCAGCAGCTTCGGACAGGGCGAGGGATACAATGAGCAGTTCTTC. It is translated as CASSFGQGEGYNEQFF. Full variable domain (remainder filled in from reference TRBV5-1 and TRBJ2-1): KAGVTQTPRYLIKTRGQQVTLSCSPISGHRSVSWYQQTPGQGLQFLFEYFSETQRNKGNFPGRFSGRQFSNSRSEMNVSTLELGDSALYLCASSFGQGEGYNEQFFGPGTRLTVL.

This clonotype was counted a few times. This chain links TRBV7-9 with TRBJ2-7, with TRBD2 matching over 8 bases. This CDR3 is 14 amino acids long. J gave up 3 bases and V 6 bases, and 7 bases lay outside the gene matches. CDR1 is SEHNR, CDR2 FQNEAQ, per germline (reference sequence). CDR3 in DNA: TGTGCCAGCAGTTTCCCCCGGGAGGGCTACGAGCAGTACTTC. Translated, it gives CASSFPREGYEQYF. The whole variable domain, remainder taken from reference TRBV7-9 and TRBJ2-7, is DTGVSQNPRHKITKRGQNVTFRCDPISEHNRLYWYRQTLGQGPEFLTYFQNEAQLEKSRLLSDRFSAERPKGSFSTLEIQRTEQGDSAMYLCASSFPREGYEQYFGPGTRLTVT.

This chain links TRBV6-1 with TRBJ1-1, with D hard to call. Germline assignment: CDR1 MNHNS and CDR2 SASEGT. The CDR3 spans 18 residues. Trimming took off 3 bases at V and 1 base at J, with 21 bases between the two ends. CDR3 in amino acids: CASSDEDIGEVGNTEAFF. Here the CDR3 DNA reads TGTGCCAGCAGTGACGAAGACATTGGGGAGGTAGGGAACACTGAAGCTTTCTTT.

The chain combines TRBV19 with TRBJ1-6; TRBD1 aligns across 8 bases. The CDR3 runs 14 residues. CDR1 and CDR2 from the germline V gene are LNHDA and SQIVND (reference sequence). V lost 4 bases to trimming and J lost 7 bases; unmatched junction nucleotides: 3. The CDR3 is CASSTGQGNSPLHF. Here the CDR3 DNA reads TGTGCCAGTAGTACCGGACAGGGCAATTCACCCCTCCACTTT. The full variable domain, with the rest looked up from reference TRBV19 and TRBJ1-6, is DGGITQSPKYLFRKEGQNVTLSCEQNLNHDAMYWYRQDPGQGLRLIYYSQIVNDFQKGDIAEGYSVSREKKESFPLTVTSAQKNPTAFYLCASSTGQGNSPLHFGNGTRLTVT.

This clonotype was seen many times. V gene TRBV6-1 combines with J gene TRBJ1-2; 7 positions agree with TRBD1. This CDR3 spans 15 amino acids. CDR1 MNHNS and CDR2 SASEGT come from the germline V gene. The J segment lost 4 bases and the V segment lost 5 bases, leaving 10 bases of the junction unmatched. The CDR3 nucleotides read TGTGCCAGCAGTACCGACAGGGAATGGGGCTATGGCTACACCTTC. Translated, it gives CASSTDREWGYGYTF.

This clonotype was seen repeatedly, ten times or more. V usage is TRBV18 and J usage is TRBJ1-6; TRBD1 aligns across 10 bases. The CDR3 spans 16 residues. V gave up 4 bases and J gave up 7 bases; unmatched junction bases: 7. Germline V CDR1 and CDR2: KGHSH, LQKENI. The CDR3 sequence: CASSRTGTGENSPLHF. In nucleotides, the CDR3 is TGTGCCAGCTCACGAACCGGGACAGGGGAAAATTCACCCCTCCACTTT.

In this sample, this clonotype turned up a few times. The chain is built from TRBV6-5 and TRBJ2-4, with D maybe TRBD2 (7 bases). Per the germline V gene, CDR1 is MNHEY and CDR2 is SVGAGI. This CDR3 spans 15 amino acids. V was shortened by 2 bases and J by 6 bases, with 14 bases between the two germline ends. CDR3 residues: CASSYAEGEGNIQYF. DNA of the CDR3: TGTGCCAGCAGTTACGCCGAGGGGGAGGGAAACATTCAGTACTTC.

This clonotype has a count of ten or more. The V call is TRBV18, the J call TRBJ2-1; the match to TRBD1 covers 10 bases. Germline-derived CDR1 and CDR2 are KGHSH and LQKENI. The length of the CDR3 is 15 residues. J lost 9 bases, V lost 2 bases, and 7 bases had no gene match. The CDR3 DNA reads TGTGCCAGCTCACCATATTCCGGGACAGGGGTTGAGCAGTTCTTC. Translated: CASSPYSGTGVEQFF.

The sample holds many counts of this clonotype. This chain connects TRBV30 to TRBJ1-2; D is unclear. This CDR3 comprises 11 residues. Between the trimmed V and J ends, which lost 5 bases and 4 bases, there was a span of 8 bases. Per germline, CDR1 GTSNPN and CDR2 SVGIG (reference sequence). CDR3 residues: CAWESPYGYTF. In nucleotides, the CDR3 is TGTGCCTGGGAGTCCCCCTATGGCTACACCTTC.

This clonotype was observed many times. The gene calls are TRBV10-3 and TRBJ1-1, with TRBD1 identical over 8 bases. The germline V gene encodes CDR1 ENHRY and CDR2 SYGVKD. V lost 4 bases and J lost 0; bases outside the gene matches: 10. The length of the CDR3 is 17 residues. The CDR3 is CAISARTGYEMNTEAFF. CDR3 coding DNA: TGTGCCATCAGTGCGCGGACAGGGTACGAAATGAACACTGAAGCTTTCTTT.

This clonotype was found a few times. The chain combines TRBV18 with TRBJ2-3, with D possibly being TRBD1 or TRBD2 (5 bases each). Germline CDR1 is KGHSH and CDR2 is LQKENI. Trimming removed 6 bases from V and 6 bases from J, with 22 bases in between. The CDR3 spans 16 residues. CDR3 amino acids: CASSPPDGGAGDTQYF. CDR3 in DNA: TGTGCCAGCTCCCCCCCTGACGGAGGCGCAGGGGATACGCAGTATTTT.

This clonotype turned up a few times. No conserved phenylalanine or tryptophan is present at the end of the CDR3, so a read error is the likely explanation. The chain couples TRBV15 to TRBJ1-5; 7 bases are a match to TRBD1. The CDR3 is made up of 16 amino acids. Trimming cost V 0 bases and J 4 bases; bases outside gene matches: 6. Germline lookup yields CDR1 LNHNV and CDR2 YYDKDF (reference sequence). CDR3 in DNA: TGTGCCACCAGCAGAGACTCAGGGGGACCAAATCAGCCCCAGCATTAT. Its protein is CATSRDSGGPNQPQHY.

V gene TRBV15 combines with J gene TRBJ2-1, with 7 bases matching TRBD2. The germline V gene has CDR1 LNHNV and CDR2 YYDKDF (reference sequence). The CDR3 consists of 14 residues. Trimming at V came to 1 base and at J to 9 bases, leaving 6 bases not matched to a gene. CDR3 sequence (DNA): TGTGCCACCAGCAGAGTAGCGGGTTCTGCTGAGCAGTTCTTC. Translation gives CATSRVAGSAEQFF.

The CDR3 region is CASSISAGSTDTQYF. In DNA form, the CDR3 reads TGTGCCAGTAGTATTTCAGCGGGGTCCACAGATACGCAGTATTTT. The chain employs TRBV19 and TRBJ2-3; 7 bases agree with TRBD2. This CDR3 has 15 residues. Germline V gives CDR1 LNHDA, CDR2 SQIVND (reference sequence). V trimming: 3 bases; J trimming: 2 bases; junction bases outside the gene matches: 5.

This clonotype has at least ten counts. The rearrangement uses TRBV28 and TRBJ2-1; D possibly uses TRBD1 or TRBD2 (5 bases each). The CDR3 runs to 12 residues. Germline-derived CDR1 and CDR2 are MDHEN and SYDVKM. V was trimmed by 3 bases and J by 10 bases, leaving 10 bases between them. The chain's CDR3 is CASSFGWDEQFF. In DNA form, the CDR3 reads TGTGCCAGCAGTTTCGGGTGGGACGAGCAGTTCTTC.

This clonotype turned up a few times. This chain joins TRBV4-3 and TRBJ2-7; D unresolved. The CDR3 loop spans 15 amino acids. With 0 bases removed from V and 2 bases from J, the gap between germline ends came to 11 bases. Germline CDR1 reads LGHNA; CDR2 reads YSLEER. The CDR3 sequence: CASSQDHTATYEQYF. The CDR3 region has the DNA TGCGCCAGCAGCCAAGATCATACGGCGACCTACGAGCAGTACTTC.

V gene TRBV3-1 combines with J gene TRBJ2-5; 7 bases line up with TRBD1. The CDR3 sequence is 14 residues long. Germline V CDR1 and CDR2: LGHDT, YNNKEL (reference sequence). V lost 0 bases, J lost 5 bases, and 3 bases stayed unmatched. The CDR3 here is CASSQDRGLETQYF. The CDR3 bases are TGTGCCAGCAGCCAAGATAGGGGGCTGGAGACCCAGTACTTC.